Presented here are 18 T cell receptor beta chains from one specimen sequenced in a study of blood T cell repertoires in COVID-19. The method was immunoSEQ multiplex PCR; TCRdb's version includes in-frame clones alone and lacks a portion of them. The sample records approximately 150,000 clones, about 87% being singletons. Sequenced sample: peripheral blood. These receptors all stem from a human donor with COVID-19, enrolled during active disease. The donor label of this sample is uncertain.

The CDR3 sequence: CASSEGTGGNSPLHF. CDR3 nucleotides: TGTGCCAGCAGTGAAGGGACAGGGGGTAATTCACCCCTCCACTTT. This chain joins TRBV6-1 and TRBJ1-6, with 10 bases lining up with TRBD1. Germline lookup yields CDR1 MNHNS and CDR2 SASEGT. This CDR3 is 15 amino acids long. With 1 base clipped from V and 6 bases from J, the junction kept 0 bases outside the gene matches.

The V and J genes are TRBV7-9 and TRBJ2-2; no reliable D call. V dropped 4 bases and J dropped 9 bases, with 9 bases sitting between them. Germline loops: CDR1 SEHNR, CDR2 FQNEAQ (reference sequence). This CDR3 is built from 12 residues. The CDR3 is CASSYVSRELFF. The CDR3 bases are TGTGCCAGCAGCTATGTTTCAAGGGAGCTGTTTTTT. Full variable domain (remainder filled in from reference TRBV7-9 and TRBJ2-2): DTGVSQNPRHKITKRGQNVTFRCDPISEHNRLYWYRQTLGQGPEFLTYFQNEAQLEKSRLLSDRFSAERPKGSFSTLEIQRTEQGDSAMYLCASSYVSRELFFGEGSRLTVL.

The rearrangement links TRBV18 to TRBJ1-2; D gene ambiguous. Germline CDR1 is KGHSH and CDR2 is LQKENI. The CDR3 spans 14 residues. Trimming left V 4 bases short and J 2 bases short, with 11 bases between. CDR3 DNA: TGTGCCAGCTCACTTCGCGAGGGCAACTATGGCTACACCTTC. Protein product: CASSLREGNYGYTF. Full variable domain (remainder filled in from reference TRBV18 and TRBJ1-2): NAGVMQNPRHLVRRRGQEARLRCSPMKGHSHVYWYRQLPEEGLKFMVYLQKENIIDESGMPKERFSAEFPKEGPSILRIQQVVRGDSAAYFCASSLREGNYGYTFGSGTRLTVV.

This chain uses TRBV9 with TRBJ1-5, with D possibly TRBD1 on 6 matching bases. The CDR3 extends over 14 amino acids. Deletions cut 0 bases from V and 5 bases from J, with 9 bases between. Germline CDR1 is SGDLS and CDR2 is YYNGEE. CDR3 coding DNA: TGTGCCAGCAGCGTAGGGACAGAGTATCAGCCCCAGCATTTT. Translated: CASSVGTEYQPQHF.

The chain joins TRBV2 to TRBJ1-2, with 9 bases aligning to TRBD1. This CDR3 contains 14 residues. Germline-derived CDR1 and CDR2 are SNHLY and FYNNEI. The junction had 6 bases not matched to a gene; V was cut back by 6 bases and J by 4 bases. CDR3 nucleotide sequence: TGTGCCAGCAGGACCACAGGGGGCGGCTATGGCTACACCTTC. Translated: CASRTTGGGYGYTF.

The rearrangement uses TRBV19 and TRBJ2-7, with D unclear. The CDR3 has 13 residues. Germline V gene data show CDR1 as LNHDA and CDR2 as SQIVND (reference sequence). Trimming removed 6 bases at V and 1 base at J, with 10 bases between. The CDR3 nucleotides read TGTGCCAGTAGCTGGGCAGAATCCTACGAGCAGTACTTC. Its translation is CASSWAESYEQYF.

This chain links TRBV5-1 with TRBJ1-1; D gene uncertain. The CDR3 contains 11 residues. The germline V gene encodes CDR1 SGHRS and CDR2 YFSETQ. Trimming left V 3 bases short and J 7 bases short, with 7 bases between. CDR3 sequence: CASSSGSEAFF. CDR3 in DNA: TGCGCCAGCAGCTCGGGGAGTGAAGCTTTCTTT.

As to this clone: Other DNA sequences from this sample encode an identical CDR3 as well. Here the CDR3 DNA reads TGTGCCAGCAGTGAAAGGGACAGGGGCTACGAGCAGTACTTC. It encodes CASSERDRGYEQYF. The rearrangement links TRBV25-1 to TRBJ2-7, with 10 bases lining up with TRBD1. The J segment lost 3 bases and the V segment lost 2 bases, leaving 1 base of the junction unmatched. The CDR3 totals 14 residues. CDR1 MGHDK and CDR2 SYGVNS come from the germline V gene.

The chain has TRBV28 and TRBJ1-3; no definite D call. Trimming removed 5 bases from V and 0 bases from J, with 8 bases in between. Germline loops: CDR1 MDHEN, CDR2 SYDVKM. The CDR3 contains 14 residues. In nucleotides, the CDR3 is TGTGCCAGCAGTCCAACAGTCTCTGGAAACACCATATATTTT. This gives the protein CASSPTVSGNTIYF.

This chain joins TRBV19 and TRBJ2-1; 13 bases are shared with TRBD2. The trim removed 4 bases at V and 2 bases at J, leaving 2 bases unmatched. CDR1 and CDR2 from the germline V gene are LNHDA and SQIVND (reference sequence). This CDR3 comprises 16 residues. CDR3 nucleotides: TGTGCCAGTAGTAGGACTAGCGGGGGCACCTACAATGAGCAGTTCTTC. Encoded protein: CASSRTSGGTYNEQFF. The full variable domain, its missing parts supplied by reference TRBV19 and TRBJ2-1, is DGGITQSPKYLFRKEGQNVTLSCEQNLNHDAMYWYRQDPGQGLRLIYYSQIVNDFQKGDIAEGYSVSREKKESFPLTVTSAQKNPTAFYLCASSRTSGGTYNEQFFGPGTRLTVL.

The chain combines TRBV14 with TRBJ2-7, with D possibly being TRBD1 (5 bases). From germline, CDR1 is SGHDN and CDR2 FVKESK. Deletions cut 1 base from V and 2 bases from J, with 9 bases between. CDR3 length: 14 residues. The CDR3 nucleotides read TGTGCCAGCAGCCAAGCAGGGATCCCCTACGAGCAGTACTTC. Amino acid sequence: CASSQAGIPYEQYF.

The chain employs TRBV5-6 and TRBJ2-1; D perhaps matches TRBD2 (6 bases). V was pared by 7 bases and J by 5 bases, with 19 bases between. The V gene's germline CDR1 is SGHDT and CDR2 YYEEEE. CDR3 length equals 15 residues. The CDR3: CASRLLEGSNNEQFF. The CDR3 coding sequence is TGTGCCAGCCGGCTCTTGGAGGGTAGTAACAATGAGCAGTTCTTC.

The chain joins TRBV27 to TRBJ2-7, with TRBD1 identical over 10 bases. The CDR3 runs 15 residues. CDR1 and CDR2 from the germline V gene are MNHEY and SMNVEV (reference sequence). V shed 5 bases, J shed 2 bases, and the junction held 6 bases outside the gene matches. CDR3 residues: CASSRGGTGAYEQYF. CDR3 nucleotide sequence: TGTGCCAGCAGTCGGGGGGGGACAGGGGCCTACGAGCAGTACTTC.

The chain joins TRBV27 to TRBJ2-5; D is undetermined. V was cut by 3 bases and J by 0 bases, with 5 bases left in between. The CDR3 runs 13 residues. CDR1 and CDR2 (germline): MNHEY, SMNVEV (reference sequence). CDR3 protein: CASSFGHQETQYF. DNA of the CDR3: TGTGCCAGCAGTTTCGGTCACCAAGAGACCCAGTACTTC.

The V call is TRBV6-1, the J call TRBJ1-2, with D uncertain. The CDR3 contains 13 residues. The V gene's germline CDR1 is MNHNS and CDR2 SASEGT. The V end was cut by 3 bases, the J end by 2 bases, with 7 bases between. DNA for the CDR3: TGTGCCAGCAGTGACAGGCAGAACTATGGCTACACCTTC. It encodes CASSDRQNYGYTF.

For the CDR3, the DNA is TGCGCCAGCAGCGATCAAAGGACAGGGAGTAACTACGAGCAGTACTTC. Encoded protein: CASSDQRTGSNYEQYF. The chain combines TRBV5-1 with TRBJ2-7, with 8 bases fitting TRBD1. The trim removed 4 bases at V and 3 bases at J, leaving 12 bases unmatched. There are 16 residues in the CDR3. Per germline, CDR1 SGHRS and CDR2 YFSETQ.

The chain uses TRBV19 and TRBJ2-1; 11 bases agree with TRBD2. CDR1 and CDR2 from the germline V gene are LNHDA and SQIVND (reference sequence). The V and J ends lost 8 bases and 1 base, in that order; junction bases with no gene match: 4. The CDR3 spans 15 residues. The CDR3 DNA follows: TGTGCCAGTTCTAGCGGGGGGTATTCCTACAATGAGCAGTTCTTC. Translating gives CASSSGGYSYNEQFF.

This clone was detected only once. V and J are TRBV27 and TRBJ1-2; 7 bases match TRBD1. V dropped 3 bases and J dropped 7; count of bases not matched to a gene: 2. The CDR3 has 12 amino acids. Germline lookup yields CDR1 MNHEY and CDR2 SMNVEV (reference sequence). The CDR3 sequence is CASSFQGGGYTF. In DNA, the CDR3 is TGTGCCAGCAGTTTTCAGGGGGGTGGCTACACCTTC.